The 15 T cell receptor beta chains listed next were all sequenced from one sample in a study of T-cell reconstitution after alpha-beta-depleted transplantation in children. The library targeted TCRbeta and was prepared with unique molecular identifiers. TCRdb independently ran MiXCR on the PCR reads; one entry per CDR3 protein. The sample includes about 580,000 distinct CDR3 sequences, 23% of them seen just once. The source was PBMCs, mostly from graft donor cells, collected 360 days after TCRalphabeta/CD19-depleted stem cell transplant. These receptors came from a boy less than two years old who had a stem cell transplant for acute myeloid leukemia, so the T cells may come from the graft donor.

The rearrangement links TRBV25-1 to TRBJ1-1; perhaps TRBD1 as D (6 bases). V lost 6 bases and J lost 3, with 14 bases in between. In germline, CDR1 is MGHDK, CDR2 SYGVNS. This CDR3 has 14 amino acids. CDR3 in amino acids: CASRETGSDTEAFF. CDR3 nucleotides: TGTGCCAGCAGAGAGACAGGAAGCGACACTGAAGCTTTCTTT.

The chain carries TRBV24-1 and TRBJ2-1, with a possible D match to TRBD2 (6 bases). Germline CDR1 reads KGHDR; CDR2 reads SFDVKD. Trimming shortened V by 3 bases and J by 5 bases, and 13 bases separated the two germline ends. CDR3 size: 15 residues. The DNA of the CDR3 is TGTGCCACCAGTGATGGGGGGAACCCCCACAATGAGCAGTTCTTC. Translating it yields CATSDGGNPHNEQFF.

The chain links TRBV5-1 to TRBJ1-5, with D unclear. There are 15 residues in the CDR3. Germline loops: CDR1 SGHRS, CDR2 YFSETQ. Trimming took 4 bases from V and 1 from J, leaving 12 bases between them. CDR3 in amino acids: CASSAGLESNQPQHF. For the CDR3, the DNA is TGCGCCAGCAGCGCCGGACTAGAAAGCAATCAGCCCCAGCATTTT.

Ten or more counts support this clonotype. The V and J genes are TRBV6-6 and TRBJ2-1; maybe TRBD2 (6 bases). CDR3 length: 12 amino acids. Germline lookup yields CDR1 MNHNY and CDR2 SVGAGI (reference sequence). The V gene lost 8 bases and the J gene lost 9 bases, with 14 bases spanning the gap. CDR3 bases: TGTGCCAGCCTCTCGGGAGTGGGTGAGCAGTTCTTC. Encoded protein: CASLSGVGEQFF.

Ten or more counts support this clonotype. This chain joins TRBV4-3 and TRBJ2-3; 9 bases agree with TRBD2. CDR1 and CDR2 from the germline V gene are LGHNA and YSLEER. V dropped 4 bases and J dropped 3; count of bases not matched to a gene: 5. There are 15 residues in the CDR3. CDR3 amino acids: CASSRGAGGTDTQYF. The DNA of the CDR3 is TGCGCCAGCAGCCGGGGAGCGGGGGGAACAGATACGCAGTATTTT.

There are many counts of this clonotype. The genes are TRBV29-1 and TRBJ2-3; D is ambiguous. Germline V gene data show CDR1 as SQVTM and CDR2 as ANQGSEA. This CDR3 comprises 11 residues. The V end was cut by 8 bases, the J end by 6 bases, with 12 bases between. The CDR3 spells CSLKSGDTQYF. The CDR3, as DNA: TGCAGCCTAAAAAGTGGGGATACGCAGTATTTT.

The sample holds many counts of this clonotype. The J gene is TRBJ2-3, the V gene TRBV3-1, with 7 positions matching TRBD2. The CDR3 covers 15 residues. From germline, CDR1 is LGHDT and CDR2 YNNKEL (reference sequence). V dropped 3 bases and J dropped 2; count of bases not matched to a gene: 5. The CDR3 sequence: CASSQLAGDTDTQYF. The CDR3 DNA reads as TGTGCCAGCAGCCAGCTGGCGGGGGACACAGATACGCAGTATTTT.

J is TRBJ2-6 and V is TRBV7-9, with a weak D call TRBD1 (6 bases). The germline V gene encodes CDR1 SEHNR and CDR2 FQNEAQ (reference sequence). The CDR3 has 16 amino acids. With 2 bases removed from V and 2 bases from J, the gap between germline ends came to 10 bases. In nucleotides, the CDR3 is TGTGCCAGCAGCTTAACAGGGCTGGCTGGGGCCAACGTCCTGACTTTC. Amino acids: CASSLTGLAGANVLTF. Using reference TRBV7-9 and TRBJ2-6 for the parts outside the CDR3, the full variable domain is DTGVSQNPRHKITKRGQNVTFRCDPISEHNRLYWYRQTLGQGPEFLTYFQNEAQLEKSRLLSDRFSAERPKGSFSTLEIQRTEQGDSAMYLCASSLTGLAGANVLTFGAGSRLTVL.

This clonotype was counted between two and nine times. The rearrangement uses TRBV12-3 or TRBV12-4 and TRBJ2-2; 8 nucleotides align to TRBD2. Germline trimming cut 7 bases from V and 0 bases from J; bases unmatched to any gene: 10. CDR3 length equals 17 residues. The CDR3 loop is CASTQGAGASNTGELFF. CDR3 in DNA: TGTGCCAGCACCCAAGGAGCGGGGGCCTCGAACACCGGGGAGCTGTTTTTT.

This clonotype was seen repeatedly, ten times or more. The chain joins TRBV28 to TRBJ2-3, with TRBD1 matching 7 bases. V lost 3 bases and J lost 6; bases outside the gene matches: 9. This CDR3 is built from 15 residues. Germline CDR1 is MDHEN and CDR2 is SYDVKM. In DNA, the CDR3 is TGTGCCAGCAGTTTTGGGGGACAGAAGAGGGATACGCAGTATTTT. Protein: CASSFGGQKRDTQYF.

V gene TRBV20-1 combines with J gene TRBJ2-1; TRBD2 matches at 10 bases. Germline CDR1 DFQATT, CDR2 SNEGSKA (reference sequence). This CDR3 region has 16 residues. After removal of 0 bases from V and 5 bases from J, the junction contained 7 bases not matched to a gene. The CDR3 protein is CSARELAGSRDNEQFF. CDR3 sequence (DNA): TGCAGTGCTAGAGAACTAGCGGGGTCAAGGGACAATGAGCAGTTCTTC.

CDR3 residues: CASSYSTGGATLYGYTF. In DNA form, the CDR3 reads TGTGCCAGCAGTTACTCGACTGGGGGCGCGACCCTCTATGGCTACACCTTC. The chain carries TRBV6-5 and TRBJ1-2; possibly TRBD1 for D (6 bases). V lost 0 bases and J lost 4, with 18 bases in between. The CDR3 spans 17 residues. Germline V lookup: CDR1 MNHEY, CDR2 SVGAGI.

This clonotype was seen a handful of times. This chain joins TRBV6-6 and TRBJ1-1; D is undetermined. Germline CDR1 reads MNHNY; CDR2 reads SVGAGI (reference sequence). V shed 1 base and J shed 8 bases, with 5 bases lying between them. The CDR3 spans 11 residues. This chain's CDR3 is CASSYYPEAFF. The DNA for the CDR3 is TGTGCCAGCAGTTACTATCCGGAAGCTTTCTTT.

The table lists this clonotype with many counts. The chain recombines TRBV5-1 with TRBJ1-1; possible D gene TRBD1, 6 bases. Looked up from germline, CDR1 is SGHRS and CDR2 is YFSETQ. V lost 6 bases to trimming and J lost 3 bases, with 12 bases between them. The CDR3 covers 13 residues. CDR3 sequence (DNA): TGCGCCAGCACAACGGACAGTTACACTGAAGCTTTCTTT. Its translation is CASTTDSYTEAFF.

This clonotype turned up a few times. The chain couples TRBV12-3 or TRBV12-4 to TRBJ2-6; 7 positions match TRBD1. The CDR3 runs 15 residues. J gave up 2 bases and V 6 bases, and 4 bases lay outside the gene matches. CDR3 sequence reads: CASSLGTAGANVLTF. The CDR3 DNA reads TGTGCCAGCAGCCTCGGGACAGCTGGGGCCAACGTCCTGACTTTC.